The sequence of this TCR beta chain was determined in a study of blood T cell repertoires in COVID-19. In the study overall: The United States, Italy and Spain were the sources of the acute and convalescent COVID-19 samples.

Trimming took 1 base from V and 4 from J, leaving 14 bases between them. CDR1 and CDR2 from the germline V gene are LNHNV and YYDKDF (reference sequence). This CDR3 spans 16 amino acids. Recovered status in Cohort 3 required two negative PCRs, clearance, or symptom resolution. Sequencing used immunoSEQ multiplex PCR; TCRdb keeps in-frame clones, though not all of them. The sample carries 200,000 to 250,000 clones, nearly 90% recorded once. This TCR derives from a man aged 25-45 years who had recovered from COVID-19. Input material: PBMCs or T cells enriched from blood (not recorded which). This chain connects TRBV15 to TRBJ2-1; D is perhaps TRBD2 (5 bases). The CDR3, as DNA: TGTGCCACCAGCAGAGTTAGTGGGGAGACGTACAATGAGCAGTTCTTC. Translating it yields CATSRVSGETYNEQFF.